This T cell receptor (beta chain) was profiled in a study of cytomegalovirus exposure and HLA in healthy donors. Study outcomes and limitations: In vitro checks showed that a few CMV-associated chains really do target CMV antigens. Across all donors, roughly uniform sequencing depth was an assumption of the presence/absence analyses.

For this clone: Its cognate antigen is unknown.

Both 60 Vbeta primers and 13 Jbeta primers went into the PCR. Sequencing used immunoSEQ multiplex PCR; TCRdb keeps in-frame clones, though not all of them. Of about 140,000 clones in the sample, more than 55% were seen once. Germline V gene sequence: CDR1 SGHKS, CDR2 YYEKEE (reference sequence). Trimming cost V 2 bases and J 0 bases, with 8 bases left between them. The CDR3 totals 15 residues. The receptor was isolated from a woman in her sixties or seventies in good health and CMV-seronegative. Sequencing input: PBMCs. The rearrangement joins TRBV5-5 to TRBJ2-2, with D perhaps matching TRBD2 (5 bases). Written as DNA, the CDR3 is TGTGCCAGCAGCTTAGAGGGATCGAACACCGGGGAGCTGTTTTTT. Encoded protein: CASSLEGSNTGELFF.